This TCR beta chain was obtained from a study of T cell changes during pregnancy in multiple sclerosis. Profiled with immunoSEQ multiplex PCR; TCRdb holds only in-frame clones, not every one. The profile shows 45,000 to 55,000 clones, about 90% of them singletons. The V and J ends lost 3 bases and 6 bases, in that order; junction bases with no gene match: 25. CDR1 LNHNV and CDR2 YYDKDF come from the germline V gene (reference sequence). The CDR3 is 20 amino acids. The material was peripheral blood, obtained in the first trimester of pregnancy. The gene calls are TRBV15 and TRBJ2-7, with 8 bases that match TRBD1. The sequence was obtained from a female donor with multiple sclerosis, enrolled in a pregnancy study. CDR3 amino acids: CATSSLPGQGAIRTVGEQYF. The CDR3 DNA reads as TGTGCCACCAGCAGCCTACCGGGGCAGGGGGCGATCCGTACGGTCGGCGAGCAGTACTTC. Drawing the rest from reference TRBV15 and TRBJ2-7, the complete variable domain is DAMVIQNPRYQVTQFGKPVTLSCSQTLNHNVMYWYQQKSSQAPKLLFHYYDKDFNNEADTPDNFQSRRPNTSFCFLDIRSPGLGDTAMYLCATSSLPGQGAIRTVGEQYFGPGTRLTVT.